The 21 T cell receptor beta chains presented below share a single source sample, sequenced in a study of CD8 T cells in ankylosing spondylitis. One entry per CDR3 protein results from TCRdb running MiXCR on the 5' RACE reads. This sample has about 300,000 distinct CDR3 sequences, with roughly 20% found just once. The sample consisted of blood, either unsorted or a sorted T cell fraction (not recorded which). The origin of the receptors is a female donor with ankylosing spondylitis or in good health (not recorded which).

CDR3 sequence reads: CASSLGLAGLSQETQYF. The DNA for the CDR3 is TGTGCCAGCAGCTTAGGTTTGGCGGGTCTGTCCCAAGAGACCCAGTACTTC. This chain uses TRBV5-6 with TRBJ2-5; D may be TRBD2 (5 bases). The CDR3 consists of 17 residues. CDR1 SGHDT and CDR2 YYEEEE come from the germline V gene. V was clipped by 2 bases and J by 1 base, with 18 bases between them.

The rearrangement uses TRBV6-1 and TRBJ2-6; D may be TRBD1 or TRBD2 (6 bases each). There are 14 residues in the CDR3. CDR1 and CDR2 from the germline V gene are MNHNS and SASEGT. Trimming removed 6 bases from V and 5 bases from J, with 11 bases in between. CDR3 in amino acids: CASRQGGRANVLTF. CDR3 DNA sequence: TGTGCCAGCAGACAGGGAGGAAGGGCCAACGTCCTGACTTTC.

In its sample, this clonotype was seen many times. The CDR3 is CSAMPGGSTYEQYF. The CDR3 DNA sequence: TGCAGTGCGATGCCAGGGGGCTCGACCTACGAGCAGTACTTC. The rearrangement links TRBV20-1 to TRBJ2-7; 8 bases fit TRBD1. The CDR3 has 14 residues. V was clipped by 6 bases and J by 2 bases; unmatched bases: 9. Germline V gene sequence: CDR1 DFQATT, CDR2 SNEGSKA (reference sequence).

There are a few counts of this clonotype. The chain couples TRBV20-1 to TRBJ1-1; no clear D. Trimming pared 6 bases from V and 1 base from J, leaving 9 bases between. This CDR3 has 12 amino acids. Germline V gene data show CDR1 as DFQATT and CDR2 as SNEGSKA (reference sequence). The CDR3 is CSAHRTNTEAFF. The CDR3 coding sequence is TGCAGTGCCCATCGGACGAACACTGAAGCTTTCTTT.

The chain recombines TRBV12-3 or TRBV12-4 with TRBJ2-7, with 8 bases identical to TRBD2. Trimming at V came to 3 bases and at J to 2 bases, leaving 3 bases not matched to a gene. The CDR3 is 14 residues long. CDR3 nucleotides: TGTGCCAGCAGTTTGGGCGGGAGGACCTACGAGCAGTACTTC. Translating it yields CASSLGGRTYEQYF.

V and J are TRBV15 and TRBJ2-7; a weak D match, TRBD2 (6 bases). Germline loops: CDR1 LNHNV, CDR2 YYDKDF (reference sequence). V was shortened by 0 bases and J by 7 bases, with 13 bases between the two germline ends. This CDR3 spans 14 amino acids. The CDR3 reads CATSRDLGGFEQYF. As DNA, the CDR3 is TGTGCCACCAGCAGAGATTTAGGAGGGTTTGAGCAGTACTTC.

In this sample, this clonotype turned up a few times. The rearrangement joins TRBV6-5 to TRBJ1-1, with a tentative D call TRBD1 (6 bases). Trimming removed 8 bases from V and 1 base from J, with 11 bases in between. The CDR3 length is 13 residues. From germline, CDR1 is MNHEY and CDR2 SVGAGI. The CDR3, as DNA: TGTGCCAGCCGGGGGCAGAGGAACACTGAAGCTTTCTTT. This codes for CASRGQRNTEAFF.

In this sample, this clonotype turned up a few times. The DNA for the CDR3 is TGCAGTGCTAGAGATCTGGGGCGTACTGAAGCTTTCTTT. Translating it yields CSARDLGRTEAFF. V and J are TRBV20-1 and TRBJ1-1, with D perhaps matching TRBD1 (5 bases). Trimming pared 0 bases from V and 5 bases from J, leaving 10 bases between. The CDR3 spans 13 residues. CDR1 is DFQATT, CDR2 SNEGSKA, per germline (reference sequence).

This clonotype has just one count. This chain connects TRBV20-1 to TRBJ2-5; tentatively, D is TRBD2 (5 bases). Germline assignment: CDR1 DFQATT and CDR2 SNEGSKA (reference sequence). There are 11 residues in the CDR3. The germline V and J ends were trimmed by 8 bases and 4 bases, with 11 bases remaining between them. The CDR3 loop is CSRGGGETQYF. CDR3 sequence (DNA): TGCAGTCGCGGAGGTGGAGAGACCCAGTACTTC.

V and J are TRBV7-2 and TRBJ2-3; D not certain. CDR1 is SGHTA, CDR2 FQGNSA, per germline. The V end was cut by 10 bases, the J end by 0 bases, with 14 bases between. The CDR3 loop spans 14 amino acids. This CDR3 reads CATQTTPSTDTQYF. The CDR3, as DNA: TGTGCCACCCAGACCACGCCTAGCACAGATACGCAGTATTTT.

This chain uses TRBV5-1 with TRBJ1-4, with 8 bases identical to TRBD1. This CDR3 has 15 residues. Germline V gene lookup returns CDR1 SGHRS and CDR2 YFSETQ. V was pared by 4 bases and J by 7 bases, with 9 bases of the junction left unmatched. The CDR3 protein is CASSTQGGVGEKLFF. The CDR3 DNA is TGCGCCAGCAGCACACAGGGGGGAGTCGGTGAAAAACTGTTTTTT.

The rearrangement uses TRBV9 and TRBJ2-1; TRBD2 matches at 13 bases. Trimming removed 3 bases from V and 7 bases from J; junction bases left unmatched: 10. The length of the CDR3 is 17 residues. CDR1 SGDLS and CDR2 YYNGEE come from the germline V gene. The CDR3 nucleotides are TGTGCCAGCAGCGAGGGACTAGCGGGACCCCTTGTTAATGAGCAGTTCTTC. Translation: CASSEGLAGPLVNEQFF.

This clonotype was counted a few times. The J gene is TRBJ2-1, the V gene TRBV5-1; TRBD2 matches 7 bases. CDR3 length equals 15 residues. Germline V gene data show CDR1 as SGHRS and CDR2 as YFSETQ. Losses at the gene ends were 5 bases for V and 3 bases for J; bases not matched to a gene: 8. CDR3 DNA sequence: TGCGCCAGCAGACCACGACTAGCTCTCTACAATGAGCAGTTCTTC. Translation gives CASRPRLALYNEQFF.

This rearrangement joins TRBV7-2 to TRBJ2-7; D is possibly TRBD1 (8 bases). Trimming took 5 bases from V and 4 from J, leaving 18 bases between them. This CDR3 region has 15 residues. The germline CDR1 and CDR2 sequences are SGHTA and FQGNSA. The CDR3 nucleotides read TGTGCCAGCAGCCCTTCCACAGGGGGGGTATACGAGCAGTACTTC. Its protein product is CASSPSTGGVYEQYF. The full variable domain, in which reference TRBV7-2 and TRBJ2-7 provide the parts outside the CDR3, is GAGVSQSPSNKVTEKGKDVELRCDPISGHTALYWYRQSLGQGLEFLIYFQGNSAPDKSGLPSDRFSAERTGGSVSTLTIQRTQQEDSAVYLCASSPSTGGVYEQYFGPGTRLTVT.

This chain uses TRBV7-9 with TRBJ2-1; D may correspond to TRBD1 or TRBD2 (5 bases each). Germline V lookup: CDR1 SEHNR, CDR2 FQNEAQ (reference sequence). Trimming cost V 6 bases and J 0 bases, with 15 bases left between them. This CDR3 contains 16 residues. This CDR3 is CASSTRDLVSYNEQFF. DNA of the CDR3: TGTGCCAGCAGTACCCGGGACCTAGTCTCCTACAATGAGCAGTTCTTC.

A few counts support this clonotype. The J gene is TRBJ2-7, the V gene TRBV7-2, with D unresolved. Germline-derived CDR1 and CDR2 are SGHTA and FQGNSA. There are 13 residues in the CDR3. With 0 bases removed from V and 7 bases from J, the gap between germline ends came to 10 bases. The CDR3: CASSLAGSGEQYF. Here the CDR3 DNA reads TGTGCCAGCAGCTTAGCTGGGTCTGGGGAGCAGTACTTC.

The genes are TRBV6-5 and TRBJ2-7; 8 bases agree with TRBD2. CDR1 MNHEY and CDR2 SVGAGI come from the germline V gene. V shed 0 bases, J shed 5 bases, and the junction held 9 bases outside the gene matches. The CDR3 is 16 residues long. The CDR3 reads CASSYSRLAGAHEQYF. The CDR3 coding sequence is TGTGCCAGCAGTTACTCTCGTCTAGCGGGTGCGCACGAGCAGTACTTC.

This clonotype appeared a few times. This chain connects TRBV7-8 to TRBJ1-5; TRBD1 is a possible D gene (5 bases). Germline loops: CDR1 SGHVS, CDR2 FQNEAQ. Trimming removed 5 bases from V and 0 bases from J, with 8 bases in between. The CDR3 totals 14 residues. CDR3 protein: CASSMTDSNQPQHF. The CDR3 DNA reads as TGTGCCAGCAGCATGACAGATAGCAATCAGCCCCAGCATTTT.

This clonotype turned up a few times. V gene TRBV6-6 combines with J gene TRBJ2-4; tentatively, D is TRBD1 (6 bases). Germline CDR1 reads MNHNY; CDR2 reads SVGAGI (reference sequence). This CDR3 is 17 amino acids long. V dropped 2 bases and J dropped 6 bases, with 20 bases sitting between them. The CDR3 DNA reads TGTGCCAGCAGTTACCGCCTGGGCACAGGGAAAGGAAACATTCAGTACTTC. This codes for CASSYRLGTGKGNIQYF.

The rearrangement joins TRBV6-1 to TRBJ2-2; 8 positions match TRBD2. V trimming: 7 bases; J trimming: 6 bases; junction bases outside the gene matches: 10. This CDR3 spans 15 amino acids. Germline-derived CDR1 and CDR2 are MNHNS and SASEGT. CDR3 nucleotide sequence: TGTGCCAGCACTCACGGGGGGGCTCTAGCCGGGGAGCTGTTTTTT. This codes for CASTHGGALAGELFF.

This clonotype was picked up a small number of times. The chain couples TRBV5-1 to TRBJ2-6, with a tentative D call TRBD1 (5 bases). V dropped 2 bases and J dropped 2 bases, with 8 bases sitting between them. This CDR3 is built from 15 residues. Per the germline V gene, CDR1 is SGHRS and CDR2 is YFSETQ. CDR3 DNA sequence: TGCGCCAGCAGCTTTTCAGGGACTGGGGCCAACGTCCTGACTTTC. This sequence encodes CASSFSGTGANVLTF.